The clone carrying this T cell receptor (beta chain) was detected once. The data belong to a study of cytomegalovirus exposure and HLA in healthy donors. Trimming pared 2 bases from V and 1 base from J, leaving 19 bases between. Germline V gene sequence: CDR1 MNHNS, CDR2 SASEGT. The CDR3 extends over 18 amino acids. With 60 Vbeta and 13 Jbeta primers, the PCR was carried out. Profiled with immunoSEQ multiplex PCR; TCRdb holds only in-frame clones, not every one. The repertoire holds around 92,000 clones, with around four fifths as singletons. The origin of this receptor is a female donor in good health and CMV-seropositive. Sequencing was carried out using PBMCs. The gene calls are TRBV6-1 and TRBJ2-3, with D perhaps matching TRBD2 (7 bases). The CDR3 loop is CASSEYFGGAGGTDTQYF. CDR3 bases: TGTGCCAGCAGTGAATACTTTGGGGGCGCGGGAGGCACAGATACGCAGTATTTT.